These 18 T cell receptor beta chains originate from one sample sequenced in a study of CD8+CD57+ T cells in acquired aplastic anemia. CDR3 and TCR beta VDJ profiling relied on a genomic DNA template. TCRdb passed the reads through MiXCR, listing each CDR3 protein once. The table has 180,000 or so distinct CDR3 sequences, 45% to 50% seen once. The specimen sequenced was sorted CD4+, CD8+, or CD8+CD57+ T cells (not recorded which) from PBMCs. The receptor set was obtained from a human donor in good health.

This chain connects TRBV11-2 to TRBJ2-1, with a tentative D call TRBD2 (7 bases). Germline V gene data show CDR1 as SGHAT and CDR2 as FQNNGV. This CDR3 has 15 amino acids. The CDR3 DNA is TGTGCTAGAGAGCTCCCCATCGGGGGGCACTATGAGCAGTTCTTC. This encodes CARELPIGGHYEQFF.

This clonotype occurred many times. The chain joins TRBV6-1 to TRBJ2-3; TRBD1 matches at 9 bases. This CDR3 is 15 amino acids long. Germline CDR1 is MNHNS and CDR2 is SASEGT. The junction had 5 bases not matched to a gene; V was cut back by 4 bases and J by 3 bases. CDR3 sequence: CASSGTGGRTDTQYF. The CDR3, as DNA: TGTGCCAGCAGTGGAACAGGGGGCCGGACAGATACGCAGTATTTT.

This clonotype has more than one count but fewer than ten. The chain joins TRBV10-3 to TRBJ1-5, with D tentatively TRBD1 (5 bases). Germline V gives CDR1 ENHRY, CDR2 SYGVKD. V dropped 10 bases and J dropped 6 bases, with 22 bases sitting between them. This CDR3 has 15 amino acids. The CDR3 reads CASRNDGGLSQPQHF. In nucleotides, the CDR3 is TGTGCCAGCAGAAATGATGGGGGGTTGTCTCAGCCCCAGCATTTT.

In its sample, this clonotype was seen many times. The CDR3 spells CASSLRRETQYF. The CDR3 DNA reads as TGTGCCAGCAGCTTAAGGCGGGAGACCCAGTACTTC. V is TRBV7-2 and J is TRBJ2-5; D is undetermined. Germline V gives CDR1 SGHTA, CDR2 FQGNSA. Trimming took 2 bases from V and 5 from J, leaving 6 bases between them. This CDR3 region has 12 residues.

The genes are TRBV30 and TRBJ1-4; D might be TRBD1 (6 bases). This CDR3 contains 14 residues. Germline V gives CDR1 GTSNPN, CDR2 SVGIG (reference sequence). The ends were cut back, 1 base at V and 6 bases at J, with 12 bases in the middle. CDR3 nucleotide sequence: TGTGCCTGGAGTGGTGGGGGCGGTGATGAAAAACTGTTTTTT. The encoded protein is CAWSGGGGDEKLFF.

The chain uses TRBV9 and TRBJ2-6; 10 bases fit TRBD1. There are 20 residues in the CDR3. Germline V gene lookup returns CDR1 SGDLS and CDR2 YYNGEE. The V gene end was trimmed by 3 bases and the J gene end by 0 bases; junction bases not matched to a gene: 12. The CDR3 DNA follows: TGTGCCAGCAGCGACCACCCCGGGACAGGGGCCACCTCTGGGGCCAACGTCCTGACTTTC. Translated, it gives CASSDHPGTGATSGANVLTF.

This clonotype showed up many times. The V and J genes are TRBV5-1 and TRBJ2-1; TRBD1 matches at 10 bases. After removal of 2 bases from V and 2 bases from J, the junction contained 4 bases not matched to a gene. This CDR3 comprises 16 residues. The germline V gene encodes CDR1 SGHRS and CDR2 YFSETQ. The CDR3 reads CASSFTGTGAYNEQFF. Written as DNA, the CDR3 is TGCGCCAGCAGCTTCACCGGGACAGGGGCCTACAATGAGCAGTTCTTC.

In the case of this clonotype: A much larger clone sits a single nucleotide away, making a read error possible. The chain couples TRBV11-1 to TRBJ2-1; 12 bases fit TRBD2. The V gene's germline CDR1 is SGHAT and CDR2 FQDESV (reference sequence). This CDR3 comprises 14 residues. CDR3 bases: TGTGCCAGCAGCAATGGACTAGCGGGGAATGAGCAGTCCTTC. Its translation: CASSNGLAGNEQSF.

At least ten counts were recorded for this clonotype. The CDR3 region is CASSPSSYTQYF. The CDR3 bases are TGTGCCAGCAGCCCATCGTCCTATACGCAGTATTTT. This rearrangement joins TRBV14 to TRBJ2-3, with D hard to call. The germline V gene encodes CDR1 SGHDN and CDR2 FVKESK. Trimming left V 4 bases short and J 7 bases short, with 9 bases between. The CDR3 spans 12 residues.

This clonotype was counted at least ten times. The CDR3 loop reads CSASRVYQPQHF. The CDR3 region has the DNA TGCAGTGCTAGCCGGGTATATCAGCCCCAGCATTTT. V is TRBV20-1 and J is TRBJ1-5; D call uncertain. V lost 3 bases and J 5 bases, leaving 8 bases between the germline ends. The germline gives CDR1 DFQATT, CDR2 SNEGSKA (reference sequence). The length of the CDR3 is 12 residues.

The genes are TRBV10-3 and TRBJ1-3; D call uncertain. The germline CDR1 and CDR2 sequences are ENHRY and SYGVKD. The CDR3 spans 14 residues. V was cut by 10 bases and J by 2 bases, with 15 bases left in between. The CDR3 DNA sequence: TGTGCCACCACGGAGGCGGGCACTGGAAACACCATATATTTT. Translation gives CATTEAGTGNTIYF.

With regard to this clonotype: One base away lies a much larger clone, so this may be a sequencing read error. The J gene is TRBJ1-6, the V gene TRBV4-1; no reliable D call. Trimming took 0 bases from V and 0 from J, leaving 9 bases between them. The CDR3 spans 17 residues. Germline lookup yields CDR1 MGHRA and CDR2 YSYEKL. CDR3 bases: TGCGCCAGCAGCCAAGATTCCCTGAGCTCCTATAATTCACCCCTCCACTTT. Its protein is CASSQDSLSSYNSPLHF.

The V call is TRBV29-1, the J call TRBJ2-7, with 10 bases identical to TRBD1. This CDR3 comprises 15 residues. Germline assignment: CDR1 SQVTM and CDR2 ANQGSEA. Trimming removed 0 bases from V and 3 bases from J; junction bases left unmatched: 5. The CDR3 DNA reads TGCAGCGTTGAAGATATGGGACAGGGGCTCTACGAGCAGTACTTC. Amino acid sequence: CSVEDMGQGLYEQYF.

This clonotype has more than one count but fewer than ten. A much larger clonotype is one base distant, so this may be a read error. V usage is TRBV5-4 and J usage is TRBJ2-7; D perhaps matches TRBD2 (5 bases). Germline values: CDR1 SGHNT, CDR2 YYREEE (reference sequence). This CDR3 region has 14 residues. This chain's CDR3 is CASSFGGCSDEQYF. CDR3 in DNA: TGTGCCAGCAGCTTTGGCGGGTGCTCCGACGAGCAGTACTTC.

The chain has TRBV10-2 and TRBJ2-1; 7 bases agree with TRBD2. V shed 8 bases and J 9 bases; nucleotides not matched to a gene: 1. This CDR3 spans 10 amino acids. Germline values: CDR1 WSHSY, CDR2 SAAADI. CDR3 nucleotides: TGCGCCAGCTGCGGGGGTGAGCAGTTCTTC. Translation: CASCGGEQFF.

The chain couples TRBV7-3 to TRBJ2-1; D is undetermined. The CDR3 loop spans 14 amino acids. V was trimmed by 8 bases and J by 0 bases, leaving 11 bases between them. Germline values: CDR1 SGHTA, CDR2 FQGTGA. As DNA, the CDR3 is TGTGCCAGCGGGTACTCGAGCTCCTACAATGAGCAGTTCTTC. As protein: CASGYSSSYNEQFF.

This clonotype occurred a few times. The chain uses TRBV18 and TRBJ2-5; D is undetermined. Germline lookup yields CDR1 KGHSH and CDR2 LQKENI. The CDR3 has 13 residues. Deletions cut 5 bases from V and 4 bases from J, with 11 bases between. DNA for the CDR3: TGTGCCAGCTCATCAGACAAAGCAGAGACCCAGTACTTC. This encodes CASSSDKAETQYF. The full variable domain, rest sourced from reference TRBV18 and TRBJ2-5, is NAGVMQNPRHLVRRRGQEARLRCSPMKGHSHVYWYRQLPEEGLKFMVYLQKENIIDESGMPKERFSAEFPKEGPSILRIQQVVRGDSAAYFCASSSDKAETQYFGPGTRLLVL.

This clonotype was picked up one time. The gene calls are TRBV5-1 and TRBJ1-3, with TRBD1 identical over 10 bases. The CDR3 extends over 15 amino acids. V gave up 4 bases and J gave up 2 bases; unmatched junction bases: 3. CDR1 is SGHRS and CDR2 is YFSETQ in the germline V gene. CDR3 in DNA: TGCGCCAGCAGCGTCGACAGGGGGCCTGGAAACACCATATATTTT. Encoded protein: CASSVDRGPGNTIYF.